This TCR beta chain stems from a study of blood T cell repertoires in COVID-19 (dated by TCRdb to 2020 to 2022). With respect to the entire study: Samples covering the acute and convalescent phases of COVID-19 were provided by collaborators in the United States, Italy and Spain. The prospective study material was composed of cDNA or gDNA derived from T cells, B-cell-depleted T cells, or PBMCs. Deeply sampled blood TCRbeta repertoires from subjects exposed to, actively infected with, or recovered from COVID-19 were included in the dataset. The repertoires were made available in a free public database intended to serve as a resource for research on the immune response to SARS-CoV-2. Samples came from the ongoing ImmuneRACE study (first 160 participants) plus 1,254 subjects from 6 global collaborators. A de-identified subject ID, COVID-19 status, age in years and sex were almost always included in the sample metadata. Where available, HLA class I and class II types were obtained from metadata supplied by the sample provider rather than from assay-based typing.

Collaborating institutions collected whole blood in K2EDTA tubes following their own protocols. For TCRbeta analysis, collaborators shipped samples in one of three forms: frozen whole blood, isolated PBMCs, or DNA extracted from either of those sample types. General findings and caveats noted by the study authors: The quantity of clinical and demographic metadata differed by source and by participant and was supplied without curation.

TCRbeta CDR3 regions were amplified from genomic DNA by means of the immunoSEQ Assay, a bias-controlled multiplex PCR. Turning to the authors' computational methods: The number of nucleated cells in each sample was estimated from the amplification of reference gene primers within the assay. Sequence reads were collapsed and filtered to measure the absolute abundance of every unique TCRbeta CDR3 rearrangement. For each sample, productive Simpson clonality was calculated as the square root of Simpson's diversity index over productive rearrangements. As stored in TCRdb, this immuneACCESS dataset retains in-frame rearrangements with V and J assigned. A fraction of the clones does not appear; measured against another copy, unresolved V genes explain less than half of the discrepancy, and the remainder lacks a known reason. D and trimming were read from the DNA, whereas the V and J calls and clone size are those reported in that table. Across this sample there are about 170,000 clones, with roughly 91% seen only once. Approximately 4.6% of the sample rests with the top ten.

From cysteine to phenylalanine, the CDR3 is 14 amino acids long. Just CDR3 DNA is preserved here, 42 bases in frame from base 1. Trimming leaves V shorter by 3 bases and J shorter by 7 bases, with the junction holding 3 bases beyond the gene matches. The germline V gene yields SGHTA for CDR1 and FQGNSA for CDR2. Concerning this clone: The target of this receptor is not known. Base qualities are not at hand, and no much larger clone is one base apart.

The sequencing sample was made of peripheral blood. The origin of this receptor is a woman in her forties or fifties with acute or convalescent COVID-19. The chain is encoded by TRBV7-2 joined to TRBJ1-6; 7 bases in the middle match TRBD1. The DNA sequence is as follows: TGTGCCAGCAGCTTGCCGGGACAGAATTCACCCCTCCACTTT. This encodes CASSLPGQNSPLHF.